The 8 T cell receptor beta chains below come from one sample, sequenced in a study of blood T cell dynamics during melanoma immunotherapy. Time point indicated: week 3, after first cycle of checkpoint inhibitor. Sequenced by immunoSEQ multiplex PCR; TCRdb stores in-frame clones only, minus some. The sample yields fewer than 12,000 clones, about 89% seen once. The input for sequencing was blood, taken from a patient treated with checkpoint blockade. The receptors derive from a human donor with melanoma.

The chain is built from TRBV4-2 and TRBJ2-3; the match to TRBD2 covers 9 bases. J was trimmed by 4 bases and V by 1 base; bases with no gene match: 3. Germline lookup yields CDR1 LGHNA and CDR2 YNFKEQ. The CDR3 spans 15 residues. CDR3 sequence reads: CASSQGAGGADTQYF. The CDR3 coding sequence is TGTGCCAGCAGCCAAGGAGCGGGGGGTGCAGATACGCAGTATTTT.

The V call is TRBV6-5, the J call TRBJ2-5; 11 bases agree with TRBD2. Germline V gene data show CDR1 as MNHEY and CDR2 as SVGAGI. Germline trimming cut 5 bases from V and 4 bases from J; bases unmatched to any gene: 3. The CDR3 loop spans 14 amino acids. CDR3 sequence: CASSPSGGPETQYF. The CDR3 bases are TGTGCCAGCAGTCCTAGCGGGGGGCCAGAGACCCAGTACTTC.

This chain joins TRBV5-5 and TRBJ2-2; the D gene is possibly TRBD2 (5 bases). Trimming cost V 1 base and J 3 bases, with 10 bases left between them. The germline V gene encodes CDR1 SGHKS and CDR2 YYEKEE (reference sequence). The CDR3 is 15 residues long. The CDR3 nucleotides are TGTGCCAGCAGCTTGCTCGGGAAAGACACCGGGGAGCTGTTTTTT. Its translation: CASSLLGKDTGELFF. Variable domain in full (rest from reference TRBV5-5 and TRBJ2-2): DAGVTQSPTHLIKTRGQQVTLRCSPISGHKSVSWYQQVLGQGPQFIFQYYEKEERGRGNFPDRFSARQFPNYSSELNVNALLLGDSALYLCASSLLGKDTGELFFGEGSRLTVL.

Only one count was recorded for this clone. V and J are TRBV21-1 and TRBJ1-2; the DNA was not used to check the table's D call, TRBD1. TRBV21-1 is a recognized pseudogene. The CDR3 length is 18 residues. The CDR3 DNA reads as TGTGCCAGCAGCAAAACAGTGGGGATACCCGACAGGCCCAGAGGCTACACCTTC. This sequence encodes CASSKTVGIPDRPRGYTF.

V and J are TRBV7-9 and TRBJ1-4, with a possible D match to TRBD1 (5 bases). The V and J ends lost 1 base and 8 bases respectively, with 14 bases between them. The CDR3 has 15 residues. CDR1 SEHNR and CDR2 FQNEAQ come from the germline V gene (reference sequence). The CDR3: CASSLDRIKGEKLFF. The DNA for the CDR3 is TGTGCCAGCAGCTTAGACCGGATAAAGGGGGAAAAACTGTTTTTT.

J is TRBJ2-5 and V is TRBV7-6; D is perhaps TRBD1 (6 bases). CDR3 length equals 15 residues. Germline CDR1 is SGHVS and CDR2 is FNYEAQ. V shed 4 bases and J shed 5 bases, with 17 bases lying between them. CDR3 loop: CASSSAGQPSETQYF. In DNA form, the CDR3 reads TGTGCCAGCAGCTCAGCTGGACAGCCAAGCGAGACCCAGTACTTC. Together with reference TRBV7-6 and TRBJ2-5, the CDR3 gives the full variable domain: GAGVSQSPRYKVTKRGQDVALRCDPISGHVSLYWYRQALGQGPEFLTYFNYEAQQDKSGLPNDRFSAERPEGSISTLTIQRTEQRDSAMYRCASSSAGQPSETQYFGPGTRLLVL.

This chain uses TRBV19 with TRBJ1-5; 9 bases are shared with TRBD1. Germline-derived CDR1 and CDR2 are LNHDA and SQIVND (reference sequence). V lost 5 bases and J lost 5; bases outside the gene matches: 7. This CDR3 spans 15 amino acids. The CDR3 bases are TGTGCCAGTAGTGTCTGGACAGGGGAGGATCAGCCCCAGCATTTT. It yields the protein CASSVWTGEDQPQHF.

The chain links TRBV15 to TRBJ2-1; D ambiguous. Trimming took 5 bases from V and 6 from J, leaving 17 bases between them. The CDR3 runs to 15 residues. Germline CDR1 is LNHNV and CDR2 is YYDKDF (reference sequence). The CDR3 loop is CATSLSYNDLNEQFF. CDR3 sequence (DNA): TGTGCCACCAGCCTAAGCTACAATGATCTCAATGAGCAGTTCTTC.